Sequencing of this T cell receptor beta chain was carried out in a study of tumor and adjacent non-tumor tissue in lung cancer. Trimming removed 5 bases at V and 0 bases at J, with 14 bases between. Per germline, CDR1 MNHNS and CDR2 SASEGT. There are 16 residues in the CDR3. The study, taken as a whole, reports: In normal lung, the top 100 clones were significantly more dominant than in tumor.

This clonotype has at least ten counts. The antigen is undetermined. The library came from three nested PCR rounds adapted from ARM-PCR protocols. TCRdb processed the multiplex PCR reads anew with MiXCR; each CDR3 protein has one entry. The sample holds 94,000 or so distinct CDR3 sequences; 65% to 80% are singletons and the top ten take just over 20%. No cell sorting was done before RNA was extracted from the tissue. Distant lung tissue was collected more than 3 cm away from the tumor edge. Sequencing used distant non-tumor lung tissue. The TCR originated in a woman in her 50s with non-small cell lung cancer. The V and J genes are TRBV6-1 and TRBJ1-5; D possibly corresponds to TRBD1 (6 bases). The CDR3 here is CASSFVGGLSNQPQHF. In DNA form, the CDR3 reads TGTGCCAGCAGTTTTGTGGGGGGCCTTAGCAATCAGCCCCAGCATTTT.